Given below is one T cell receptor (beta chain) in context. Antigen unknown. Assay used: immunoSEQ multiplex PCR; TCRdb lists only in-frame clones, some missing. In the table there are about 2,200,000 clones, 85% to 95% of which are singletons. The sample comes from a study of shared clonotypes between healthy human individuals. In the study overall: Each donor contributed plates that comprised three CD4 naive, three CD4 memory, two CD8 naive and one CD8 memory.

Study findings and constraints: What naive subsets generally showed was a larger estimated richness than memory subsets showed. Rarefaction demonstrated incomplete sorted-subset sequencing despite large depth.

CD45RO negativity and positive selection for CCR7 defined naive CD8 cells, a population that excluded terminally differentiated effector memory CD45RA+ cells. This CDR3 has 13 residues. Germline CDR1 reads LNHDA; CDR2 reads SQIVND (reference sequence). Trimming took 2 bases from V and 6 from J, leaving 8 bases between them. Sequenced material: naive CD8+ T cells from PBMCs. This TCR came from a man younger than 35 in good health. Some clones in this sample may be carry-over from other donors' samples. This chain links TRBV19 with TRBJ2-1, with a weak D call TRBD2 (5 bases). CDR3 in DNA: TGTGCCAGTAGTATAACTAGGGTCAATGAGCAGTTCTTC. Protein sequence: CASSITRVNEQFF.